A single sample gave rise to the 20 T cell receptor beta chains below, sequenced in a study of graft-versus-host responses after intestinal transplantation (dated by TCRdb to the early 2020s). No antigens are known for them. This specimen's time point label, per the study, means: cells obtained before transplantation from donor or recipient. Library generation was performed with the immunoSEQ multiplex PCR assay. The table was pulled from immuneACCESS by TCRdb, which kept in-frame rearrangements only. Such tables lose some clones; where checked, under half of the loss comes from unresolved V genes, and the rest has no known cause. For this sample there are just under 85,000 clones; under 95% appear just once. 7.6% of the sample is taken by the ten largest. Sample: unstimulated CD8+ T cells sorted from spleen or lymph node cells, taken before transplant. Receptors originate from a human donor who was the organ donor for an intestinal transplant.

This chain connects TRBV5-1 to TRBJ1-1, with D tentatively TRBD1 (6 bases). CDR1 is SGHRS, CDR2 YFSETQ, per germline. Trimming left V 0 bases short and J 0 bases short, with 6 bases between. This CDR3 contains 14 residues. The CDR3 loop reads CASSLGQVNTEAFF. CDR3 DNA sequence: TGCGCCAGCAGCTTGGGACAGGTGAACACTGAAGCTTTCTTT.

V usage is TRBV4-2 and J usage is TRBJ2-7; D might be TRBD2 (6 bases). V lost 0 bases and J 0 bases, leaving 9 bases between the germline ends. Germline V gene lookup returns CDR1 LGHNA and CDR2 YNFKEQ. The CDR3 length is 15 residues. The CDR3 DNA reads TGTGCCAGCAGCCAAGATCGGGAGATCTCCTACGAGCAGTACTTC. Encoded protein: CASSQDREISYEQYF.

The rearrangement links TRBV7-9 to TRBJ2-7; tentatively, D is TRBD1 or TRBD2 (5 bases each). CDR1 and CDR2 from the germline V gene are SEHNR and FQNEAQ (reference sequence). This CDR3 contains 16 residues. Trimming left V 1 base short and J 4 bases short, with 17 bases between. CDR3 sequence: CASSLDPGTTLYEQYF. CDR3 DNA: TGTGCCAGCAGCTTAGACCCCGGGACGACATTATACGAGCAGTACTTC.

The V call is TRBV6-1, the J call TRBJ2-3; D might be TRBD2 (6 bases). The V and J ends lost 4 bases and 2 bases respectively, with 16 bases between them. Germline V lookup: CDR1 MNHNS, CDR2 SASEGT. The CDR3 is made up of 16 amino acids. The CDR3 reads CASSGGLARFTDTQYF. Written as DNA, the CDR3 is TGTGCCAGCAGTGGGGGCCTAGCGCGGTTCACAGATACGCAGTATTTT.

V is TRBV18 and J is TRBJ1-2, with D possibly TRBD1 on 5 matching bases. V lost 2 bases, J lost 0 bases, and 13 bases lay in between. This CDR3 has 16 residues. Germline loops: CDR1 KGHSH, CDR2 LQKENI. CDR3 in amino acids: CASSPGIADTNYGYTF. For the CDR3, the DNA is TGTGCCAGCTCACCAGGGATAGCGGACACTAACTATGGCTACACCTTC.

CDR3 sequence reads: CASCPTGANVLTF. DNA for the CDR3: TGCGCCAGTTGCCCAACTGGGGCCAACGTCCTGACTTTC. This rearrangement joins TRBV4-1 to TRBJ2-6, with D unclear. The CDR3 covers 13 residues. The V and J ends lost 9 bases and 2 bases respectively, with 8 bases between them. Germline CDR1 and CDR2: MGHRA and YSYEKL.

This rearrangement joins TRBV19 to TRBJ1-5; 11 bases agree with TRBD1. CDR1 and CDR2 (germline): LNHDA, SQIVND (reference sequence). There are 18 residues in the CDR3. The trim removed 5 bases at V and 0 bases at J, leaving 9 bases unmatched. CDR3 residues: CASSPHRDRGGSNQPQHF. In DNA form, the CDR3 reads TGTGCCAGTAGTCCACACCGGGACAGGGGGGGTAGCAATCAGCCCCAGCATTTT.

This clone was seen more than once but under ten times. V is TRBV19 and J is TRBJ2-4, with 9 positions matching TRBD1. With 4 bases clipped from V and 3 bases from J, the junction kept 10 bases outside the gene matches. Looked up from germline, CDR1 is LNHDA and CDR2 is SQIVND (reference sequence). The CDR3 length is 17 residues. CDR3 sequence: CASSTQRTGADKNIQYF. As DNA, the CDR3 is TGTGCCAGTAGTACCCAGAGGACAGGGGCGGACAAAAACATTCAGTACTTC.

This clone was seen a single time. The CDR3 loop is CASSWRREEQFF. CDR3 nucleotide sequence: TGTGCCAGCAGTTGGCGTCGAGAAGAGCAGTTCTTC. The V call is TRBV6-6, the J call TRBJ2-1, with D hard to call. CDR1 MNHNY and CDR2 SVGAGI come from the germline V gene (reference sequence). V was clipped by 4 bases and J by 10 bases, with 11 bases between them. CDR3 length equals 12 residues.

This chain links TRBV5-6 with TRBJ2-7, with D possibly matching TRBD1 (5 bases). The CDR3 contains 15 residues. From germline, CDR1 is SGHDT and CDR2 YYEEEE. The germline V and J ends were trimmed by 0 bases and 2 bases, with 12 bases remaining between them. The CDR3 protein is CASSLGVTATYEQYF. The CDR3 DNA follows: TGTGCCAGCAGCTTGGGAGTGACAGCGACCTACGAGCAGTACTTC.

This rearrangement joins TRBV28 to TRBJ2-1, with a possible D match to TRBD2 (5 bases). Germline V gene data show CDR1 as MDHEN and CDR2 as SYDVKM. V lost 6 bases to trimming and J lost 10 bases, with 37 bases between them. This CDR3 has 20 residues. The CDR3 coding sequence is TGTGCCAGCAGGGAAAGACGAGGGTCTAGCATCGGTTTCATCTCGTTCGAGCAGTTCTTC. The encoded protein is CASRERRGSSIGFISFEQFF.

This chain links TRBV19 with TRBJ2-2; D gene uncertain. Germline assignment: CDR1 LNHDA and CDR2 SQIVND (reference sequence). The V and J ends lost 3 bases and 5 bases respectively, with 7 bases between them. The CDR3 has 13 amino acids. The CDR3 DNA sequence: TGTGCCAGTAGTATTTTGGGGACCGGGGAGCTGTTTTTT. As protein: CASSILGTGELFF.

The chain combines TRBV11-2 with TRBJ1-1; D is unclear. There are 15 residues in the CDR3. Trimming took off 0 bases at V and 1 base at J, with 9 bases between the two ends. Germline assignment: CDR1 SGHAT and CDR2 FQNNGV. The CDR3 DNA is TGTGCCAGCAGCTTAGACCTCGGGAAGAACACTGAAGCTTTCTTT. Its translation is CASSLDLGKNTEAFF.

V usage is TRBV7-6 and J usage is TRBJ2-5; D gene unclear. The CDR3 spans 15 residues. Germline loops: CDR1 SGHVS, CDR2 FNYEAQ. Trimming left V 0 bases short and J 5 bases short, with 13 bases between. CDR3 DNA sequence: TGTGCCAGCAGCTTAGCGCGTGGCCCAAGGGAGACCCAGTACTTC. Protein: CASSLARGPRETQYF.

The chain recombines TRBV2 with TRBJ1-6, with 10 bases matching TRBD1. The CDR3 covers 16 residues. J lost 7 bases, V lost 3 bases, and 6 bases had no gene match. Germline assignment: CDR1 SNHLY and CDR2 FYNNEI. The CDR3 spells CASSDPPDRGNSPLHF. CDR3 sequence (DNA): TGTGCCAGCAGTGATCCCCCGGACAGGGGGAATTCACCCCTCCACTTT.

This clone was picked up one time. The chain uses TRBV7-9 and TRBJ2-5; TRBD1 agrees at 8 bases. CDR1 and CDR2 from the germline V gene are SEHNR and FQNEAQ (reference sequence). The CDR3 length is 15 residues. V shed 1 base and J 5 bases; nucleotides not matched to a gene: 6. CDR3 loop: CASSLGRQGSETQYF. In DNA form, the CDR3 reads TGTGCCAGCAGCTTAGGGAGACAGGGGAGCGAGACCCAGTACTTC.

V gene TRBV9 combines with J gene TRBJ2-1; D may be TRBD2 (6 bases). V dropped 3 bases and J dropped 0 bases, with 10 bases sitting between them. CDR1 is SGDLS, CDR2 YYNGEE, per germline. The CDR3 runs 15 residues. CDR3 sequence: CASSARGSSYNEQFF. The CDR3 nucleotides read TGTGCCAGCAGCGCGCGGGGCAGCTCCTACAATGAGCAGTTCTTC. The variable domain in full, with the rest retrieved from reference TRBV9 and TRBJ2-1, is DSGVTQTPKHLITATGQRVTLRCSPRSGDLSVYWYQQSLDQGLQFLIQYYNGEERAKGNILERFSAQQFPDLHSELNLSSLELGDSALYFCASSARGSSYNEQFFGPGTRLTVL.

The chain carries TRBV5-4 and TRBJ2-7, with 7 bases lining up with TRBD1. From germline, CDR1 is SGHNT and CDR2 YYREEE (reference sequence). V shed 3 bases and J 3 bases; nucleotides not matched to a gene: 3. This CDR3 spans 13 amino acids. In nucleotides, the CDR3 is TGTGCCAGCAGCTGGAACAGGGGCTACGAGCAGTACTTC. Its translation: CASSWNRGYEQYF.

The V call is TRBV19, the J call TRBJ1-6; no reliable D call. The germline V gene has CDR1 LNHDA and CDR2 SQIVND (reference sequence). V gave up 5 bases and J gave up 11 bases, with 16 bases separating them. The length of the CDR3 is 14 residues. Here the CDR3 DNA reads TGTGCCAGTAGTGGTCACGCTCCGGGAGCACCCCTCCACTTT. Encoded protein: CASSGHAPGAPLHF. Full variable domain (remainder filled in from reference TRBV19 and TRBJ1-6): DGGITQSPKYLFRKEGQNVTLSCEQNLNHDAMYWYRQDPGQGLRLIYYSQIVNDFQKGDIAEGYSVSREKKESFPLTVTSAQKNPTAFYLCASSGHAPGAPLHFGNGTRLTVT.

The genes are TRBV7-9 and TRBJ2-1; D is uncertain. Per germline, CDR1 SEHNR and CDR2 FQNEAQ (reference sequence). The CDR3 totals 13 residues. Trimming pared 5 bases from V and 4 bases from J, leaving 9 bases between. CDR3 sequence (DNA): TGTGCCAGCAGCACAACTACGTACAATGAGCAGTTCTTC. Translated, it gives CASSTTTYNEQFF.